This T cell receptor (beta chain) was observed in a study of OX40 agonist ivuxolimab in advanced cancers. About the study: Hepatocellular carcinoma, melanoma, renal cell or head and neck cancer was diagnosed in the dose-escalation patients.

Systemic immunosuppression or autoimmune disease history was grounds to exclude patients. Repertoires were generated with immunoSEQ multiplex PCR, while TCRdb's copy carries only in-frame clones and drops some. The sample carries more than 50,000 clones, 90% to 95% recorded once. This clone was detected a few times. This TCR derives from an adult with an advanced solid tumor such as melanoma, head and neck, liver or kidney cancer. The sample consisted of CD4+ or CD8+ T cells sorted from blood, taken in a trial of the OX40 agonist ivuxolimab.

The CDR3 is CASSLDEGMNTEAFF. The CDR3 DNA is TGCGCCAGCAGCTTGGATGAGGGAATGAACACTGAAGCTTTCTTT. The chain combines TRBV5-1 with TRBJ1-1, with D uncertain. The CDR3 length is 15 residues. In germline, CDR1 is SGHRS, CDR2 YFSETQ. The V gene lost 0 bases and the J gene lost 0 bases, with 9 bases spanning the gap.